The 25 T cell receptor beta chains below all came from one sample that was sequenced in a study of high-grade serous ovarian cancer treatment subgroups. The protocol was immunoSEQ multiplex PCR, while the TCRdb copy is restricted to in-frame clones and leaves out a portion. The sample has roughly 9,800 clones, roughly 70% seen once. The tumor samples were collected prior to definitive surgery or chemotherapy. The sample taken for sequencing was tumor tissue. The receptors shown here come from a human donor with high-grade serous ovarian cancer.

This clone was seen only a few times. The chain is built from TRBV11-3 and TRBJ1-5; D gene unclear. Germline V lookup: CDR1 SGHNT, CDR2 YENEEA. V was cut by 0 bases and J by 6 bases, with 6 bases left in between. The CDR3 is 13 amino acids. CDR3 region: CASSLDISQPQHF. CDR3 coding DNA: TGTGCCAGCAGCTTAGATATCTCTCAGCCCCAGCATTTT.

This chain uses TRBV4-1 with TRBJ2-7; D possibly corresponds to TRBD2 (7 bases). Germline CDR1 is MGHRA and CDR2 is YSYEKL. The CDR3 totals 16 residues. The V and J ends lost 0 bases and 1 base respectively, with 13 bases between them. CDR3: CASSQDRGARSYEQYF. Here the CDR3 DNA reads TGCGCCAGCAGCCAAGATCGGGGGGCAAGATCCTACGAGCAGTACTTC.

This chain connects TRBV11-2 to TRBJ1-3; 9 bases are shared with TRBD1. CDR3 length: 15 residues. The V gene end was trimmed by 5 bases and the J gene end by 4 bases; junction bases not matched to a gene: 6. The germline V gene encodes CDR1 SGHAT and CDR2 FQNNGV. This CDR3 is CASSSTDRGGNTIYF. The CDR3 bases are TGTGCCAGCAGCAGTACTGACAGGGGGGGAAACACCATATATTTT.

A few counts support this clone. The chain combines TRBV10-3 with TRBJ2-5; 10 positions match TRBD1. Germline lookup yields CDR1 ENHRY and CDR2 SYGVKD. V shed 4 bases, J shed 3 bases, and the junction held 5 bases outside the gene matches. The CDR3 spans 15 residues. CDR3 coding DNA: TGTGCCATCAGTGGCCCGGGACAGGGGAAAGAGACCCAGTACTTC. It specifies CAISGPGQGKETQYF.

CDR3 region: CASSVGWTVPYEQYF. CDR3 bases: TGTGCCAGCAGCGTAGGATGGACAGTTCCCTACGAGCAGTACTTC. The chain links TRBV9 to TRBJ2-7, with a weak D call TRBD1 (6 bases). V shed 0 bases and J shed 2 bases, with 12 bases lying between them. In germline, CDR1 is SGDLS, CDR2 YYNGEE. CDR3 length: 15 residues.

Note on this clone: Other DNA sequences in the sample encode the same CDR3. V usage is TRBV5-6 and J usage is TRBJ1-2; D is uncertain. CDR1 is SGHDT, CDR2 YYEEEE, per germline. The V gene lost 0 bases and the J gene lost 4 bases, with 7 bases spanning the gap. The CDR3 spans 13 residues. The CDR3 spells CASSLGRVYGYTF. The CDR3 DNA reads TGTGCCAGCAGCTTGGGTCGAGTCTATGGCTACACCTTC.

CDR3 nucleotide sequence: TGTGCCAGCAGCTCACAGGGGGCCCTTAATGAAAAACTGTTTTTT. It encodes CASSSQGALNEKLFF. The chain carries TRBV11-3 and TRBJ1-4, with 9 bases aligning to TRBD1. Germline V gene sequence: CDR1 SGHNT, CDR2 YENEEA. The CDR3 has 15 residues. The V segment lost 4 bases and the J segment 4 bases; nucleotides outside the gene matches: 4.

This clone was detected only a few times. The CDR3: CASSGTSTEQFF. In nucleotides, the CDR3 is TGTGCCAGCAGTGGAACTAGTACCGAGCAGTTCTTC. This chain links TRBV2 with TRBJ2-1, with D maybe TRBD2 (5 bases). In germline, CDR1 is SNHLY, CDR2 FYNNEI. V was cut by 4 bases and J by 10 bases, with 11 bases left in between. The CDR3 has 12 residues.

The V gene is TRBV6-5, the J gene TRBJ2-1, with 11 bases fitting TRBD2. The CDR3 loop spans 15 amino acids. Germline V gene data show CDR1 as MNHEY and CDR2 as SVGAGI. V gave up 5 bases and J gave up 6 bases; unmatched junction bases: 6. In nucleotides, the CDR3 is TGTGCCAGCAGTACCGTACTAGCGGGGGCCAATGAGCAGTTCTTC. It is translated as CASSTVLAGANEQFF.

The chain carries TRBV7-9 and TRBJ2-1; D is undetermined. There are 12 residues in the CDR3. The germline V gene has CDR1 SEHNR and CDR2 FQNEAQ (reference sequence). Trimming pared 6 bases from V and 10 bases from J, leaving 13 bases between. The CDR3 DNA reads as TGTGCCAGCAGTAGGAGTTCGTGGGAGCAGTTCTTC. Its translation: CASSRSSWEQFF.

This chain connects TRBV7-3 to TRBJ1-2; no firm D call. Germline loops: CDR1 SGHTA, CDR2 FQGTGA. Trimming took off 1 base at V and 4 bases at J, with 10 bases between the two ends. This CDR3 contains 14 residues. This CDR3 is CASSLKARPYGYTF. The DNA of the CDR3 is TGTGCCAGCAGCTTAAAGGCACGACCCTATGGCTACACCTTC.

The CDR3 is CATSRVGEGQGFTYEQYF. DNA of the CDR3: TGTGCCACCAGCAGAGTGGGGGAGGGACAGGGGTTCACCTACGAGCAGTACTTC. This chain uses TRBV15 with TRBJ2-5; 10 bases are a match to TRBD1. TRBJ2-7 matches the DNA end more closely, so the J call is doubtful. The CDR3 runs to 18 residues. The germline gives CDR1 LNHNV, CDR2 YYDKDF (reference sequence).

This clone was seen only a few times. The V call is TRBV27, the J call TRBJ2-2; tentatively, D is TRBD1 (7 bases). Between the trimmed V and J ends, which lost 4 bases and 3 bases, there was a span of 30 bases. From germline, CDR1 is MNHEY and CDR2 SMNVEV (reference sequence). CDR3 length equals 21 residues. For the CDR3, the DNA is TGTGCCAGCAGTTCCGTTACAGGGGACTTTAGGCAGGGACGGTACACCGGGGAGCTGTTTTTT. The encoded protein is CASSSVTGDFRQGRYTGELFF.

The V gene is TRBV6-5, the J gene TRBJ2-5, with TRBD2 as a possible D gene (7 bases). Trimming removed 0 bases at V and 5 bases at J, with 13 bases between. Germline V gene data show CDR1 as MNHEY and CDR2 as SVGAGI. CDR3 length equals 15 residues. CDR3 nucleotide sequence: TGTGCCAGCAGTTACTCGGGCAGGGGAGGGGAGACCCAGTACTTC. Translating it yields CASSYSGRGGETQYF.

Only one count was recorded for this clone. The CDR3 loop is CASSTNPAAQGLAGGPYKYF. The CDR3 DNA sequence: TGTGCCAGCAGCACAAACCCCGCGGCCCAAGGACTAGCGGGAGGGCCCTATAAGTATTTT. V is TRBV21-1 and J is TRBJ2-3; the tabulated D call, TRBD2, remains unverified against the DNA. TRBV21-1 is designated a pseudogene. This CDR3 comprises 20 residues.

The chain recombines TRBV29-1 with TRBJ1-5, with TRBD1 matching 10 bases. Germline trimming cut 6 bases from V and 3 bases from J; bases unmatched to any gene: 5. CDR1 and CDR2 (germline): SQVTM, ANQGSEA. The CDR3 is made up of 14 amino acids. This chain's CDR3 is CSVWDRGLNQPQHF. In DNA, the CDR3 is TGCAGCGTCTGGGACAGGGGCCTCAATCAGCCCCAGCATTTT.

As DNA, the CDR3 is TGTGCCAGCAGTGCGGCTAGCGGGAGACTAGGTACCGGGGAGCTGTTTTTT. Translation gives CASSAASGRLGTGELFF. V usage is TRBV25-1 and J usage is TRBJ2-2; 10 bases match TRBD2. The germline V gene has CDR1 MGHDK and CDR2 SYGVNS. V dropped 4 bases and J dropped 5; count of bases not matched to a gene: 10. The CDR3 loop spans 17 amino acids. The whole variable domain, remainder taken from reference TRBV25-1 and TRBJ2-2, is EADIYQTPRYLVIGTGKKITLECSQTMGHDKMYWYQQDPGMELHLIHYSYGVNSTEKGDLSSESTVSRIRTEHFPLTLESARPSHTSQYLCASSAASGRLGTGELFFGEGSRLTVL.

This clone was seen more than once but under ten times. The J gene is TRBJ2-2, the V gene TRBV9; 7 bases are shared with TRBD2. V was pared by 6 bases and J by 7 bases, with 3 bases of the junction left unmatched. The CDR3 consists of 12 residues. Germline V gives CDR1 SGDLS, CDR2 YYNGEE. The CDR3 DNA follows: TGTGCCAGCAACGGGGGGATCGGGGAGCTGTTTTTT. It yields the protein CASNGGIGELFF.

The chain uses TRBV7-3 and TRBJ2-5; D might be TRBD2 (5 bases). Per germline, CDR1 SGHTA and CDR2 FQGTGA. V was pared by 5 bases and J by 5 bases, with 12 bases between. The CDR3 has 13 amino acids. The CDR3 is CASSQTSLETQYF. CDR3 in DNA: TGTGCCAGCAGCCAAACTAGTTTGGAGACCCAGTACTTC.

The chain recombines TRBV7-2 with TRBJ2-1; 14 nucleotides align to TRBD2. The CDR3 extends over 16 amino acids. J was trimmed by 9 bases and V by 5 bases; bases with no gene match: 9. The germline gives CDR1 SGHTA, CDR2 FQGNSA. The CDR3 loop reads CASSPTGTSGSGEQFF. The CDR3 DNA sequence: TGTGCCAGCAGCCCGACCGGGACTAGCGGGAGCGGTGAGCAGTTCTTC. Complete variable domain (other parts from reference TRBV7-2 and TRBJ2-1): GAGVSQSPSNKVTEKGKDVELRCDPISGHTALYWYRQSLGQGLEFLIYFQGNSAPDKSGLPSDRFSAERTGGSVSTLTIQRTQQEDSAVYLCASSPTGTSGSGEQFFGPGTRLTVL.

The J gene is TRBJ2-7, the V gene TRBV28; TRBD1 aligns across 8 bases. The CDR3 length is 13 residues. Germline CDR1 reads MDHEN; CDR2 reads SYDVKM. Trimming at V came to 7 bases and at J to 6 bases, leaving 8 bases not matched to a gene. CDR3 residues: CASTSGTGVEQYF. CDR3 bases: TGTGCCAGCACTTCCGGGACAGGTGTCGAGCAGTACTTC.

This clone is medium-sized. The chain links TRBV11-1 to TRBJ1-1, with 7 bases that match TRBD1. The CDR3 covers 14 residues. The V gene's germline CDR1 is SGHAT and CDR2 FQDESV (reference sequence). The junction had 6 bases not matched to a gene; V was cut back by 3 bases and J by 5 bases. The CDR3 coding sequence is TGTGCCAGCAGCTTGAACAGGGGTCAAACTGAAGCTTTCTTT. It translates to CASSLNRGQTEAFF. Full variable domain (missing parts from reference TRBV11-1 and TRBJ1-1): EAEVAQSPRYKITEKSQAVAFWCDPISGHATLYWYRQILGQGPELLVQFQDESVVDDSQLPKDRFSAERLKGVDSTLKIQPAELGDSAMYLCASSLNRGQTEAFFGQGTRLTVV.

A remark on this clone: Additional DNA sequences in this sample encode the identical CDR3. The chain uses TRBV4-2 and TRBJ2-1, with 12 bases identical to TRBD2. V gave up 2 bases and J gave up 3 bases; unmatched junction bases: 2. Germline V CDR1 and CDR2: LGHNA, YNFKEQ. The CDR3 has 16 residues. This CDR3 reads CASSQTTSGSYNEQFF. CDR3 coding DNA: TGTGCCAGCAGCCAAACGACTAGCGGGAGCTACAATGAGCAGTTCTTC.

J is TRBJ2-1 and V is TRBV5-1; D is undetermined. CDR1 and CDR2 (germline): SGHRS, YFSETQ. This CDR3 is built from 11 residues. The germline V and J ends were trimmed by 1 base and 10 bases, with 6 bases remaining between them. CDR3 residues: CASSLSSEQFF. The CDR3 DNA reads as TGCGCCAGCAGCTTGAGCAGCGAGCAGTTCTTC.

The chain has TRBV2 and TRBJ1-1, with a possible D match to TRBD1 (6 bases). The CDR3 runs to 14 residues. Germline CDR1 SNHLY, CDR2 FYNNEI. With 6 bases removed from V and 4 bases from J, the gap between germline ends came to 15 bases. The CDR3: CASRLRGEGTEAFF. The DNA of the CDR3 is TGTGCCAGCAGGCTCAGGGGTGAGGGCACTGAAGCTTTCTTT.